The rows below give T cell receptor beta chains drawn from one sample of a study of blood T cell repertoires in COVID-19. Measured with immunoSEQ multiplex PCR; TCRdb has only the in-frame clones, and not every one. This repertoire shows about 120,000 clones, roughly 89% found once; its top ten account for more than 3%. The material sequenced was peripheral blood. Receptors originate from a woman aged 55-69 years with COVID-19, enrolled during active disease. The CDR3 runs from the conserved cysteine through the conserved F or W. Each record gives: CDR3 DNA, CDR3 protein, J gene, D gene, V gene, clone size. A D gene is named only where the DNA matches it firmly. Clone size is not always given. Where it is, it says once, few, many or a class for expanded clones.

TGTGCCATCAGTGAGGGACAGGCGATTAACTATGGCTACACCTTC CAISEGQAINYGYTF TRBJ1-2 TRBD1 TRBV10-3 -
TGTGCCAGCAGCGTAAGGGGCTTCCCTAATGAAAAACTGTTTTTT CASSVRGFPNEKLFF TRBJ1-4 - TRBV9 -
TGTGCCAGCTCACCGACAGACCTAAGCAATCAGCCCCAGCATTTT CASSPTDLSNQPQHF TRBJ1-5 - TRBV18 -
TGTGCCAGCAGTGATTCCCGCCGCAGGGGGCTGGGGGGCTACACCTTC CASSDSRRRGLGGYTF TRBJ1-2 TRBD1 TRBV6-4 -
TGTGCCAGCAGCTTAGAATTTTTCGGTCACGCGAACACCGGGGAGCTGTTTTTT CASSLEFFGHANTGELFF TRBJ2-2 - TRBV7-8 -
TGTGCCAGCAGCCAGACCTCGGGTCAGCCCCAGCATTTT CASSQTSGQPQHF TRBJ1-5 - TRBV7-3 -
TGTGCCAGCAGCGCCCCGACAGGTACCAACTATGGCTACACCTTC CASSAPTGTNYGYTF TRBJ1-2 - TRBV7-9 -
TGTGCCTGGAGTGTAGGGAGAAATCAGCCCCAGCATTTT CAWSVGRNQPQHF TRBJ1-5 - TRBV30 -
TGTGCCAGCTCACCACTCCGGGACAGGGTCAATGAGCAGTTCTTC CASSPLRDRVNEQFF TRBJ2-1 TRBD1 TRBV18 -
TGTGCCAGCAGTTTCGGGACAGGGGTTACCGGGGAGCTGTTTTTT CASSFGTGVTGELFF TRBJ2-2 TRBD1 TRBV7-8 -
TGCGCCAGCAGCTCTCACATTGAGAACACTGAAGCTTTCTTT CASSSHIENTEAFF TRBJ1-1 - TRBV5-1 few
TGCAGTGCTAGTCCGGGAACGGATGCTTTCTTT CSASPGTDAFF TRBJ1-1 - TRBV20-1 -
TGCGCCAGCAGCTTAAGGACTAGCACGAACACCGGGGAGCTGTTTTTT CASSLRTSTNTGELFF TRBJ2-2 TRBD2 TRBV5-1 -
TGTGCCAGCAGTGAAGCTTGGACAGGCCTTATCATGGTCTATGGCTACACCTTC CASSEAWTGLIMVYGYTF TRBJ1-2 TRBD1 TRBV6-1 -
TGCGCCAGCAGCCAACCCAGGGACAGGGATAATATGCACACCTTC CASSQPRDRDNMHTF TRBJ1-2 TRBD1 TRBV4-1 -
TGTGCCTGGTCCACCGGGACAGTTAATGAAAAACTGTTTTTT CAWSTGTVNEKLFF TRBJ1-4 TRBD1 TRBV30 -
TGTGCCAGCAGCTTAAATTCAGGGACCTACGAGCAGTACTTC CASSLNSGTYEQYF TRBJ2-7 - TRBV11-3 -
TGTGCCAGCAGTTACCCCATAAGACAGGGGGCGCGCGAAGATCCCTACGAGCAGTACTTC CASSYPIRQGAREDPYEQYF TRBJ2-7 TRBD1 TRBV6-2/TRBV6-3 -
TGTGCCTCCACCCCCCGTAGCTCCTACGAGCAGTACTTC CASTPRSSYEQYF TRBJ2-7 - TRBV30 -
TGTGCCAGCAGTTATCTAACAGGACAGGGGGAAGATGAGCAGTTCTTC CASSYLTGQGEDEQFF TRBJ2-1 TRBD1 TRBV6-6 -
TGTGCCTCCAGCCCGGGTTCCGAGGGTTCACCCCTCCACTTT CASSPGSEGSPLHF TRBJ1-6 - TRBV30 -
TGTGCCAGCAGTGAAATCGTTGAGGACATTAGGACAGGGGGAAAGCATACGCAGTATTTT CASSEIVEDIRTGGKHTQYF TRBJ2-3 TRBD1 TRBV2 -
TGTGCCAGTCGTACCTCAGGGGGCGCTCCCTATGGCTACACCTTC CASRTSGGAPYGYTF TRBJ1-2 TRBD1 TRBV19 -
TGTGCCAGCAAAGGGGAAGGAGATACGCAGTATTTT CASKGEGDTQYF TRBJ2-3 - TRBV6-5 few
TGCGCCAGCAGCCAAGACGTAACGGGGAGGCTTAACTATGGCTACACCTTC CASSQDVTGRLNYGYTF TRBJ1-2 - TRBV4-1 -
TGTGCCAGCAGCGCAACAGGGGGCAGGACTGAAGCTTTCTTT CASSATGGRTEAFF TRBJ1-1 TRBD1 TRBV5-6 -
TGTGCCAGCAGATTAGGGGGGGACTCCTACAATGAGCAGTTCTTC CASRLGGDSYNEQFF TRBJ2-1 - TRBV6-6 -
TGTGCCAGCAGCTTAGGGACACCTACGGGTGGAAACACCATATATTTT CASSLGTPTGGNTIYF TRBJ1-3 - TRBV7-2 once
TGTGCCAGCAGCCCCCTACTAGCTTTCAGAAGAGAGACCCAGTACTTC CASSPLLAFRRETQYF TRBJ2-5 - TRBV7-9 -
TGTGCCAGCAGACTAAAGGTCCAGGGAATGAACACTGAAGCTTTCTTT CASRLKVQGMNTEAFF TRBJ1-1 - TRBV21-1 -
TGTGCCTGGAGTTCAGGGTTCTATGGCTACACCTTC CAWSSGFYGYTF TRBJ1-2 - TRBV30 -
TGTGCCAGCGTGCGGGACAGGGAATCTGGAAACACCATATATTTT CASVRDRESGNTIYF TRBJ1-3 TRBD1 TRBV6-5 once
TGTGCCAGCAGCCTCTCCGGGACACCCTCAGGCTACACCTTC CASSLSGTPSGYTF TRBJ1-2 - TRBV6-2/TRBV6-3 -
TGCAGTGCCTTCCAAGAGACCCAGTACTTC CSAFQETQYF TRBJ2-5 - TRBV20-1 once
TGTGCCAGCAGGTGGGGGCGAGGCACTGAAGCTTTCTTT CASRWGRGTEAFF TRBJ1-1 - TRBV28 -
TGTGCCAGCAGCCCCCGACAGGGGGGGCCCGGGGAGCTGTTTTTT CASSPRQGGPGELFF TRBJ2-2 TRBD1 TRBV7-9 -